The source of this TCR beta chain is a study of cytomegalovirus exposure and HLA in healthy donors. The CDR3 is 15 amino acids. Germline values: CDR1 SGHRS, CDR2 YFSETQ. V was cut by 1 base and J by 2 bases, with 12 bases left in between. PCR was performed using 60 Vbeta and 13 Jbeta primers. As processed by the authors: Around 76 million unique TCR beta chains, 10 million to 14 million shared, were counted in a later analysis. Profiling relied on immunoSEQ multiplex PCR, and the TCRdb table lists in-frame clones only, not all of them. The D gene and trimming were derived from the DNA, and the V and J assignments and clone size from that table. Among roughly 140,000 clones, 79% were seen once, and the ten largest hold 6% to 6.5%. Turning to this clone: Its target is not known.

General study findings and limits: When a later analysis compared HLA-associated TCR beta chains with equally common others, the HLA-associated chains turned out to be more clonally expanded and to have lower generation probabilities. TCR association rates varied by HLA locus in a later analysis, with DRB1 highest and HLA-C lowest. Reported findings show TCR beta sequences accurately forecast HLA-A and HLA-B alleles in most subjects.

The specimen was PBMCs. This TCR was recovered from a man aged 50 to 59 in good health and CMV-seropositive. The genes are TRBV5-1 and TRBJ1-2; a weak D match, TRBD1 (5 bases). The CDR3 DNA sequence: TGCGCCAGCAGCTTGTCAGGGCGTACAAACTATGGCTACACCTTC. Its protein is CASSLSGRTNYGYTF.